Below, 3 T cell receptor beta chains from the same sample are listed, as sequenced in a study of shared clonotypes between healthy human individuals (TCRdb year 2020). Library preparation employed the immunoSEQ multiplex PCR assay. TCRdb's version of the immuneACCESS table is confined to in-frame rearrangements and falls short of the full clone set. An unresolved V gene accounts for under half of the shortfall where checked; the remainder is of unknown origin. The sample table shows millions of clones, and 85% to 95% are seen once. The ten largest make up 0.13% of the sample. Sequencing was done on a sample of naive CD4+ T cells sorted from blood. What this sample's cell subset or site label stands for: CD45RA+ positively selected. Source of these receptors: a man aged 18 to 30 in good health.

The chain links TRBV5-1 to TRBJ2-2; 14 bases map to TRBD2. The germline CDR1 and CDR2 sequences are SGHRS and YFSETQ. The CDR3 runs 17 residues. Losses at the gene ends were 4 bases for V and 1 base for J; bases not matched to a gene: 3. In DNA, the CDR3 is TGCGCCAGCAGCAAGGGACTAGCGGGAGAGAACACCGGGGAGCTGTTTTTT. It translates to CASSKGLAGENTGELFF.

The V call is TRBV7-9, the J call TRBJ1-2; 8 positions match TRBD1. The V gene's germline CDR1 is SEHNR and CDR2 FQNEAQ (reference sequence). The CDR3 loop spans 15 amino acids. V was pared by 7 bases and J by 2 bases, with 9 bases of the junction left unmatched. For the CDR3, the DNA is TGTGCCAGCACCACAGGACAGGGAAGGAACTATGGCTACACCTTC. Translated: CASTTGQGRNYGYTF.

For this clone: The same CDR3 can be traced to other DNA sequences in this sample. The chain has TRBV6-5 and TRBJ1-2; 7 bases map to TRBD1. This CDR3 has 14 residues. From germline, CDR1 is MNHEY and CDR2 SVGAGI. Trimming took 7 bases from V and 2 from J; bases not matched to a gene: 7. The CDR3 is CASTRTGENYGYTF. The CDR3 DNA reads TGTGCCAGCACCCGGACAGGCGAGAACTATGGCTACACCTTC.